This T cell receptor (beta chain) is from a study of T cell repertoires in cytomegalovirus infection. Whole-study findings and limits: The ex vivo response showed dominance by HLA-C-restricted CMV-specific TCR beta clonotypes.

V was shortened by 7 bases and J by 9 bases, with 19 bases between the two germline ends. Germline-derived CDR1 and CDR2 are LNHDA and SQIVND (reference sequence). The CDR3 runs 14 residues. One entry per CDR3 protein results from TCRdb running MiXCR on the reads. The data contain under 850,000 distinct CDR3 sequences, around a third of them seen just once; the ten biggest clones take up around a sixth. About this clonotype itself: Its target is unknown.

The sequences come from cultured PBMCs, collected from culture after CMV antigen stimulation. The chain has TRBV19 and TRBJ1-5, with TRBD1 as a possible D gene (6 bases). The origin of this receptor is a human donor in good health (CMV status not recorded). Some clones in this sample may be carry-over from other donors' samples. CDR3 protein: CASTQWGGGRPQHF. The CDR3 DNA reads TGTGCCAGTACCCAATGGGGGGGCGGGAGGCCCCAGCATTTT. The entire variable domain, with the rest obtained from reference TRBV19 and TRBJ1-5, is as follows: DGGITQSPKYLFRKEGQNVTLSCEQNLNHDAMYWYRQDPGQGLRLIYYSQIVNDFQKGDIAEGYSVSREKKESFPLTVTSAQKNPTAFYLCASTQWGGGRPQHFGDGTRLSIL.